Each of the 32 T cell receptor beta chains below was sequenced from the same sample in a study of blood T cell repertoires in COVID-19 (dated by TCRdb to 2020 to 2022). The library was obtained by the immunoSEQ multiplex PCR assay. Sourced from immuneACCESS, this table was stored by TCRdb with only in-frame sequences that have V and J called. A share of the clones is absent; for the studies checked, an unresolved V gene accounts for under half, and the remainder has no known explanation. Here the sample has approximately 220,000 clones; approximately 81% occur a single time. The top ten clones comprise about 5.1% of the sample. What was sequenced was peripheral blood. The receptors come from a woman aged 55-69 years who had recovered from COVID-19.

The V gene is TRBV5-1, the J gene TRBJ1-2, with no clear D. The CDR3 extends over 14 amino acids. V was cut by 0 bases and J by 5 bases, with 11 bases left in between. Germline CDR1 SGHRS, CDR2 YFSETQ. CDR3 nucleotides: TGCGCCAGCAGCTTGGACGGCGGGATGTATGGCTACACCTTC. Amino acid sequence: CASSLDGGMYGYTF.

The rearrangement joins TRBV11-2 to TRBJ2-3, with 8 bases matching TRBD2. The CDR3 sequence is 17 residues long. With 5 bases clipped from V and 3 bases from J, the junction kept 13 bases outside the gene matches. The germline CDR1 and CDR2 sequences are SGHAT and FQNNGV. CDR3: CASSPLRGGVETDTQYF. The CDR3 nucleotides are TGTGCCAGCAGCCCGCTCCGGGGGGGCGTGGAGACAGATACGCAGTATTTT.

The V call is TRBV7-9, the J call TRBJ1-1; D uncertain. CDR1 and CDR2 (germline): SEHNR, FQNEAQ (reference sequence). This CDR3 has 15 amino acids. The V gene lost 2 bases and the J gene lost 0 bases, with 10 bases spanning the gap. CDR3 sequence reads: CASSLSRDMNTEAFF. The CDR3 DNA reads TGTGCCAGCAGCTTATCCCGGGATATGAACACTGAAGCTTTCTTT.

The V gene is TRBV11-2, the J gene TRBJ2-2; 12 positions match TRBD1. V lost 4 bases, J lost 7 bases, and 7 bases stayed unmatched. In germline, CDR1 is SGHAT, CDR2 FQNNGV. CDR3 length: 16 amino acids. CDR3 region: CASSSTGTGGSGELFF. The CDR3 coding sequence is TGTGCCAGCAGCTCTACCGGGACAGGGGGCAGCGGGGAGCTGTTTTTT. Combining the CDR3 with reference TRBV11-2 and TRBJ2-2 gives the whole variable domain EAGVAQSPRYKIIEKRQSVAFWCNPISGHATLYWYQQILGQGPKLLIQFQNNGVVDDSQLPKDRFSAERLKGVDSTLKIQPAKLEDSAVYLCASSSTGTGGSGELFFGEGSRLTVL.

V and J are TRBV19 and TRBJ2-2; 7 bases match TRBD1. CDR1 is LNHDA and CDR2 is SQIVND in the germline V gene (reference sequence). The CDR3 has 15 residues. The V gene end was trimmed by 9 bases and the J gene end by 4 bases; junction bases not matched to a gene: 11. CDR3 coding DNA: TGTGCCAGCAGGCCGAGGGCAGGGGGCACCGGGGAGCTGTTTTTT. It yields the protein CASRPRAGGTGELFF.

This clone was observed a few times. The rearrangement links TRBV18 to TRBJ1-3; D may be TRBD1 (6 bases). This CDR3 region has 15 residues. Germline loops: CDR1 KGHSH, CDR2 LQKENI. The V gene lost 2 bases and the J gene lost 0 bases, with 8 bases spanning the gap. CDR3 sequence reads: CASSPTGNSGNTIYF. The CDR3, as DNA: TGTGCCAGCTCACCAACAGGGAACTCTGGAAACACCATATATTTT.

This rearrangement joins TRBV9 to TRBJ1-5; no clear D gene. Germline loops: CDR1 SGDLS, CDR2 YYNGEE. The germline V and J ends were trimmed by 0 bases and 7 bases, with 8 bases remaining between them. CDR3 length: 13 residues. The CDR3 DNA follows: TGTGCCAGCAGCGTAGATGGGAGACAGCCCCAGCATTTT. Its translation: CASSVDGRQPQHF.

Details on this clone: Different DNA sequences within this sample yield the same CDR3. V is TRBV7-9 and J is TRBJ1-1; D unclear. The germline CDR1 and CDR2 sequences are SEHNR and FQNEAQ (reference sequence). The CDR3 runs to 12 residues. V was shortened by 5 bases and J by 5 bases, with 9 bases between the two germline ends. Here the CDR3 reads CASSPRGTEAFF. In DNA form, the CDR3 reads TGTGCCAGCAGCCCCAGAGGGACTGAAGCTTTCTTT.

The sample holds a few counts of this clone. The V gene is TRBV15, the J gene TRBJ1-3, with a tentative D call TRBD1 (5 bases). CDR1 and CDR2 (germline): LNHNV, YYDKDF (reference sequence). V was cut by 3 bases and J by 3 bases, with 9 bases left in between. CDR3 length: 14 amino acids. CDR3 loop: CATSRGRGGNTIYF. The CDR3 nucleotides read TGTGCCACCAGCAGGGGTAGGGGTGGAAACACCATATATTTT.

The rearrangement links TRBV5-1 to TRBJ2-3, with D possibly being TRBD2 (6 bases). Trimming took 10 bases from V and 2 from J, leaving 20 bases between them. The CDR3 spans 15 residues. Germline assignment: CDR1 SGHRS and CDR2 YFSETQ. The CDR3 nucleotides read TGCGCCGTCAAGGCGGCGGGGATCTCCACAGATACGCAGTATTTT. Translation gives CAVKAAGISTDTQYF.

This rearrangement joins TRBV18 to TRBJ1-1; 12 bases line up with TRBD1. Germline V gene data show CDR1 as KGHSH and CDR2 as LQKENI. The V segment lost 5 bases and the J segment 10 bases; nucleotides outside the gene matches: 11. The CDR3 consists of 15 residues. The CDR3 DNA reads TGTGCCAGCTCAGACACGGGACAGGGGGCTTGGGGAGCTTTCTTT. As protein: CASSDTGQGAWGAFF.

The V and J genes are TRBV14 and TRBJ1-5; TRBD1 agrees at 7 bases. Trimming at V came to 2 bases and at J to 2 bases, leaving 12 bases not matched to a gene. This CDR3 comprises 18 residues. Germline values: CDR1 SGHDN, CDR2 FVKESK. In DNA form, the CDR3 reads TGTGCCAGCAGCCAATGCCGGGACAGAAGGATTGGCAATCAGCCCCAGCATTTT. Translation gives CASSQCRDRRIGNQPQHF.

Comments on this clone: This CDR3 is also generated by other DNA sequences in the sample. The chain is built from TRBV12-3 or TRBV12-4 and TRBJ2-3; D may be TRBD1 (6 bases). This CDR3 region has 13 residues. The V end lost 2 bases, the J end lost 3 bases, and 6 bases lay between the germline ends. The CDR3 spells CASSLQGTDTQYF. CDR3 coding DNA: TGTGCCAGCAGTTTACAGGGGACAGATACGCAGTATTTT.

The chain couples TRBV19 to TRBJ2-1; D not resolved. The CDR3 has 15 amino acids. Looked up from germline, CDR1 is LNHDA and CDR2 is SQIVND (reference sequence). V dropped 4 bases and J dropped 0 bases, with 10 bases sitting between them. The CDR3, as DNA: TGTGCCAGTAGTAAGTGGCGGTCCTCCTACAATGAGCAGTTCTTC. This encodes CASSKWRSSYNEQFF.

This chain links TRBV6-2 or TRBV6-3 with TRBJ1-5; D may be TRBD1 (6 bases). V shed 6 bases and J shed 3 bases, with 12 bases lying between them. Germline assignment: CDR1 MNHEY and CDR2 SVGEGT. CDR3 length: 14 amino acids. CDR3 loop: CASSSGQFNQPQHF. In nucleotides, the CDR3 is TGTGCCAGCAGCTCGGGACAATTCAATCAGCCCCAGCATTTT.

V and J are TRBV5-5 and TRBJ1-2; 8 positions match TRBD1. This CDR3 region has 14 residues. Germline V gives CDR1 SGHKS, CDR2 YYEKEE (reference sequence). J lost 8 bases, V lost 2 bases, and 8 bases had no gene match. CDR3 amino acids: CASSFSQGAQGYTF. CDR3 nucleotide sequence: TGTGCCAGCAGCTTTTCCCAGGGGGCGCAGGGCTACACCTTC.

CDR3 protein: CASKTDRGEETQYF. In DNA, the CDR3 is TGTGCCAGTAAGACCGACAGGGGCGAGGAGACCCAGTACTTC. V gene TRBV2 combines with J gene TRBJ2-5, with 8 nucleotides matching TRBD1. Germline CDR1 and CDR2: SNHLY and FYNNEI. There are 14 residues in the CDR3. V dropped 9 bases and J dropped 5; count of bases not matched to a gene: 11.

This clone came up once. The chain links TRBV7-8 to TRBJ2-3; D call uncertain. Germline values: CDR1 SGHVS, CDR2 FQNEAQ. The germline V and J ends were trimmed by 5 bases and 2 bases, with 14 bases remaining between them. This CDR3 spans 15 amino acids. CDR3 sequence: CASSQRGQFTDTQYF. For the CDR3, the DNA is TGTGCCAGCAGCCAAAGAGGCCAGTTCACAGATACGCAGTATTTT. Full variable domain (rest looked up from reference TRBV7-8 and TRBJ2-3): GAGVSQSPRYKVAKRGQDVALRCDPISGHVSLFWYQQALGQGPEFLTYFQNEAQLDKSGLPSDRFFAERPEGSVSTLKIQRTQQEDSAVYLCASSQRGQFTDTQYFGPGTRLTVL.

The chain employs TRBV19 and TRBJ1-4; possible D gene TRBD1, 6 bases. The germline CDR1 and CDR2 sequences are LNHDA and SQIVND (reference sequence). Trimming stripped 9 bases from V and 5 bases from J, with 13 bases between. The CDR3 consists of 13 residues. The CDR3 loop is CARQGMGNEKLFF. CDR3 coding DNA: TGTGCCAGACAGGGCATGGGAAATGAAAAACTGTTTTTT.

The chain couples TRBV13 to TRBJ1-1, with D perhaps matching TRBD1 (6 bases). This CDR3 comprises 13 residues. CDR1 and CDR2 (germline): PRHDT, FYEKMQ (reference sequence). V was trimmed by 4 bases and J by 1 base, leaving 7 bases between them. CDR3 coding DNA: TGTGCCAGCAGCTCGGGACAGAACACTGAAGCTTTCTTT. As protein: CASSSGQNTEAFF.

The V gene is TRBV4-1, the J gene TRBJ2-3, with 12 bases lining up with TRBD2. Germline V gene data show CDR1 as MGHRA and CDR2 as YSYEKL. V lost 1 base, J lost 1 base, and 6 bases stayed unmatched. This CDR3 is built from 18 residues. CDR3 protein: CASSQASGGAYGTDTQYF. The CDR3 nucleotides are TGCGCCAGCAGCCAAGCTAGCGGGGGGGCTTATGGCACAGATACGCAGTATTTT.

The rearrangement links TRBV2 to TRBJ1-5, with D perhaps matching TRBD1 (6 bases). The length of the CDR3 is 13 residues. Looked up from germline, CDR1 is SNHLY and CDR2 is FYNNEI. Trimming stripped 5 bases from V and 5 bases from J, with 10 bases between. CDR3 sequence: CASSSSGDQPQHF. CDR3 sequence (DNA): TGTGCCAGCAGTAGCTCAGGGGATCAGCCCCAGCATTTT.

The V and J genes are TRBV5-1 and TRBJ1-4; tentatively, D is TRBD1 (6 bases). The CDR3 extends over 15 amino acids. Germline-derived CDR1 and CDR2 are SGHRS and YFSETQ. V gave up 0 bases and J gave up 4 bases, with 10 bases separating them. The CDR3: CASSLGRGSNEKLFF. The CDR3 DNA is TGCGCCAGCAGCTTGGGCAGGGGAAGTAATGAAAAACTGTTTTTT.

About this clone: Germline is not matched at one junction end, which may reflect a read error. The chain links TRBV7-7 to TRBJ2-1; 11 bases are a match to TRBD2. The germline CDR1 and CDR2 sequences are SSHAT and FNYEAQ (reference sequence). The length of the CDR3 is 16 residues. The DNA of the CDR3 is TGTGCTAGCAGCCCCGGGACTAGCGGACTGGGGGATGAGCAGTTCTTC. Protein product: CASSPGTSGLGDEQFF.

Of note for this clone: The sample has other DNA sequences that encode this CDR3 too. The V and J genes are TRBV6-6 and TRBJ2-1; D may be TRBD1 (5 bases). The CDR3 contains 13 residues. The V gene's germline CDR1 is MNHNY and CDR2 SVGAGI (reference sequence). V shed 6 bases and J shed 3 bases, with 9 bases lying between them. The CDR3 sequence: CASSPDSYNEQFF. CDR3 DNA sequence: TGTGCCAGCAGCCCCGACAGCTACAATGAGCAGTTCTTC.

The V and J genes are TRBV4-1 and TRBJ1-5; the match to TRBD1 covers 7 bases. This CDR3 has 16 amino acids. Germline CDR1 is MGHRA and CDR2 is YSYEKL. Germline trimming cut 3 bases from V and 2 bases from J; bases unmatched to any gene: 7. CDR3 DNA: TGCGCCAGCAGCCAGAACAGGGGATTCGGCAATCAGCCCCAGCATTTT. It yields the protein CASSQNRGFGNQPQHF.

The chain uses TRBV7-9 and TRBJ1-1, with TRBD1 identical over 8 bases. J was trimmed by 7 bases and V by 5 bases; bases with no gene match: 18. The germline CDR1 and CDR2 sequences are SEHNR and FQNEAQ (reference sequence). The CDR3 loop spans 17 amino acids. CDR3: CASSPNLDRGPYYEAFF. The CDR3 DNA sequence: TGTGCCAGCAGCCCAAACCTCGACAGGGGACCCTATTATGAAGCTTTCTTT.

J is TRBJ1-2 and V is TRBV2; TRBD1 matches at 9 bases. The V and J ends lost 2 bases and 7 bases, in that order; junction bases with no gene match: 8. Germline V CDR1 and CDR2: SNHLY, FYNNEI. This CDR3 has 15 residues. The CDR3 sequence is CASSEKWDRVGGYTF. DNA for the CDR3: TGTGCCAGCAGTGAAAAGTGGGACAGGGTCGGTGGCTACACCTTC.

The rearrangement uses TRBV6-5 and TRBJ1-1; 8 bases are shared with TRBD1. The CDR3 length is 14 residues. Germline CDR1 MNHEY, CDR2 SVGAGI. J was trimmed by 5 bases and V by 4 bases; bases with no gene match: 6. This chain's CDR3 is CASSFDRGRTEAFF. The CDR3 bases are TGTGCCAGCAGTTTTGACAGGGGTCGGACTGAAGCTTTCTTT.

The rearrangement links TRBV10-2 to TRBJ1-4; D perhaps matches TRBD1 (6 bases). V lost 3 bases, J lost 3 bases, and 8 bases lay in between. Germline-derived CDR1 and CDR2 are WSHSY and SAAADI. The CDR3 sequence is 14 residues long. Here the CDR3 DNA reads TGCGCCAGCAGTGACAGGGGTCCTAATGAAAAACTGTTTTTT. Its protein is CASSDRGPNEKLFF.

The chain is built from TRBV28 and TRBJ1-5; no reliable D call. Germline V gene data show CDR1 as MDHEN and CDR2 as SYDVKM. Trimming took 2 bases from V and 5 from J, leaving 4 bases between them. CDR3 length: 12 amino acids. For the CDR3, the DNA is TGTGCCAGCAGTTTAGGCTATCAGCCCCAGCATTTT. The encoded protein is CASSLGYQPQHF.

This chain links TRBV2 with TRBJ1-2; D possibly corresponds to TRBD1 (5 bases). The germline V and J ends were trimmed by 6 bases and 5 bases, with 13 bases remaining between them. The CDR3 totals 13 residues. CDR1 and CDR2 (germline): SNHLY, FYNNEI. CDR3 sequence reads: CASRGRVWYGYTF. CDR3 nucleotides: TGTGCCAGCAGGGGCAGGGTGTGGTATGGCTACACCTTC.